Listed below are T cell receptor beta chains from one sample, sequenced in a study of shared clonotypes between healthy human individuals. Method: immunoSEQ multiplex PCR; TCRdb's copy keeps in-frame clones and lacks some. This sample has about 2.4 million clones, with more than 85% found just once. The sample taken for sequencing was naive CD4+ T cells from PBMCs. The receptors were gathered from a man aged 18 to 35 in good health. Some clones in this sample may be carry-over from other donors' samples. CDR3s include the opening cysteine and the closing phenylalanine or tryptophan. D genes are given only for firm matches. For some rows the clone size is stated as once, few or many, or as a class when expanded; others skip it.

abundance,len,d_gene,v_gene,j_gene,CDR3nt,CDR3aa
.,14,.,TRBV5-1,TRBJ1-3,TGCGCCAGCAGCTTTACAGGGCGGGGAAACACCATATATTTT,CASSFTGRGNTIYF
.,18,.,TRBV5-1,TRBJ1-3,TGCGCCAGCAGCTCCCAGACTCCAAGCTTATCCTCTGGAAACACCATATATTTT,CASSSQTPSLSSGNTIYF
once,14,.,TRBV30,TRBJ1-2,TGTGCCTGGAGTGTACAGGTTGGAGGGTTTGGCTACACCTTC,CAWSVQVGGFGYTF
once,14,.,TRBV2,TRBJ1-5,TGTGCCAGCAGTCTCAAGGGTACAGGTCAGCCCCAGCATTTT,CASSLKGTGQPQHF
.,15,TRBD1,TRBV7-2,TRBJ1-4,TGTGCCAGCAGCCACCGACAGGGGTTCATTGAAAAACTGTTTTTT,CASSHRQGFIEKLFF
.,15,.,TRBV6-4,TRBJ2-1,TGTGCCAGCAGTACAGCGGCAAACACCTACAATGAGCAGTTCTTC,CASSTAANTYNEQFF
.,13,.,TRBV5-1,TRBJ2-7,TGCGCCAGCAGCTTGGTTGTCGACTACGAGCAGTACTTC,CASSLVVDYEQYF
.,18,TRBD2,TRBV19,TRBJ2-1,TGTGCCAGTAGTTCCCGCCCTCCGAGGGAGGGCCAATACAATGAGCAGTTCTTC,CASSSRPPREGQYNEQFF
.,16,.,TRBV7-2,TRBJ2-4,TGTGCCAGCAGCTTCTCCGGTCAGGGTTCCAAAAACATTCAGTACTTC,CASSFSGQGSKNIQYF
.,15,.,TRBV7-8,TRBJ2-7,TGTGCCAGCAGCTCTGAAAATGTCCGGTTCTCCGAGCAGTACTTC,CASSSENVRFSEQYF
.,12,.,TRBV15,TRBJ1-2,TGTGCCACCAGCAGATACAGGGATGGCTACACCTTC,CATSRYRDGYTF
.,15,TRBD2,TRBV28,TRBJ2-7,TGTGCCAGCACCCCGAGCGGGAGGGTCTCCTACGAGCAGTACTTC,CASTPSGRVSYEQYF
.,14,TRBD1,TRBV14,TRBJ2-1,TGTGCCAGCAGCTTCCGGGACAGCTACAATGAGCAGTTCTTC,CASSFRDSYNEQFF
once,15,TRBD2,TRBV7-9,TRBJ2-3,TGTGCCAGCAGTCAGGGGTCTAGCGGGACAGATACGCAGTATTTT,CASSQGSSGTDTQYF
.,16,.,TRBV7-2,TRBJ1-1,TGTGCCAGCAGCTTAGTTGGAGGGGTGGGGGACACTGAAGCTTTCTTT,CASSLVGGVGDTEAFF
.,15,TRBD1,TRBV6-5,TRBJ1-2,TGTGCCAGCAGTTACTCGACAGGGGGCGGGAGGGCCTACACCTTC,CASSYSTGGGRAYTF
.,12,.,TRBV10-3,TRBJ1-1,TGTGCCATCAGTGGACAGAACACTGAAGCTTTCTTT,CAISGQNTEAFF
.,15,.,TRBV5-1,TRBJ2-3,TGCGCCAGCAGCCAAATTACCGGGAACACAGATACGCAGTATTTT,CASSQITGNTDTQYF
.,18,TRBD2,TRBV18,TRBJ2-1,TGTGCCAGCTCACCAATAGTTACTAGCGGGAGCTCCTACAATGAGCAGTTCTTC,CASSPIVTSGSSYNEQFF
.,13,TRBD2,TRBV18,TRBJ2-1,TGTGCCAGCTCACCACCGCGGGGGTATGAGCAGTTCTTC,CASSPPRGYEQFF
.,14,.,TRBV7-9,TRBJ2-7,TGTGCCAGCAGCTTAGCTGGGACGGAGTACGAGCAGTACTTC,CASSLAGTEYEQYF
.,13,.,TRBV2,TRBJ2-7,TGTGCCAGCGGTAGCGGCCAGGGGTACGAGCAGTACTTC,CASGSGQGYEQYF
.,17,TRBD2,TRBV5-8,TRBJ2-7,TGTGCCAGCAGCTTGGACGGGACTAGCACCCGCTCCTACGAGCAGTACTTC,CASSLDGTSTRSYEQYF
.,14,.,TRBV6-1,TRBJ1-5,TGTGCCAGCAGTGAAGCGTGGACATCACAGCCCCAGCATTTT,CASSEAWTSQPQHF
.,15,.,TRBV19,TRBJ2-3,TGTGCCAGCCTTCAGAGGGAGCGCAGCACAGATACGCAGTATTTT,CASLQRERSTDTQYF
.,14,TRBD1,TRBV5-1,TRBJ2-7,TGCGCCAGCAGCCTAGGACAGGGGGACTACGAGCAGTACTTC,CASSLGQGDYEQYF
.,15,.,TRBV18,TRBJ2-2,TGTGCCAGCTCAGCGCCTAGCGCGAACACCGGGGAGCTGTTTTTT,CASSAPSANTGELFF
.,17,.,TRBV7-6,TRBJ2-5,TGTGCCAGCAGCTTATTGGGGGCAGTATCGTACCAAGAGACCCAGTACTTC,CASSLLGAVSYQETQYF
few,14,TRBD1,TRBV27,TRBJ1-5,TGTGCCAGCAGTAAGAGGACAGGAAATCAGCCCCAGCATTTT,CASSKRTGNQPQHF
once,17,TRBD1,TRBV9,TRBJ1-2,TGTGCCAGCAGCGCATTCCTAGGGGACAGGGGGAACTATGGCTACACCTTC,CASSAFLGDRGNYGYTF
.,16,TRBD2,TRBV11-2,TRBJ2-1,TGTGCCAGCAGCAGACCGGGACTAGCGGGAAACAATGAGCAGTTCTTC,CASSRPGLAGNNEQFF
.,12,TRBD2,TRBV2,TRBJ2-1,TGTGCCAGCAGTCAGTGGGGGGGTGAGCAGTTCTTC,CASSQWGGEQFF
.,18,TRBD2,TRBV7-6,TRBJ2-1,TGTGCCAGCAGCTTAGCGGAGGGTGGGACTAGCGGCTACAATGAGCAGTTCTTC,CASSLAEGGTSGYNEQFF
.,14,.,TRBV6-6,TRBJ2-2,TGTGCAATTCGAGGGCAGGCGAACACCGGGGAGCTGTTTTTT,CAIRGQANTGELFF
.,16,TRBD2,TRBV5-1,TRBJ2-2,TGCGCCAGCAGCTTGGTTGCGGGGGCGAACACCGGGGAGCTGTTTTTT,CASSLVAGANTGELFF
.,15,TRBD1,TRBV4-3,TRBJ2-1,TGCGCCAGCAGCCATCAACGGACAGGGGTGAATGAGCAGTTCTTC,CASSHQRTGVNEQFF
.,15,TRBD1,TRBV5-6,TRBJ2-5,TGTGCCAGCAGCACACGATACAGGGGTCAGGAGACCCAGTACTTC,CASSTRYRGQETQYF
.,14,.,TRBV11-2,TRBJ1-1,TGTGCCAGCAGTAGTGATTGGGGGTACACTGAAGCTTTCTTT,CASSSDWGYTEAFF
few,14,.,TRBV10-1,TRBJ2-7,TGCGCCAGCAGTGAGTCTTGGACAGTTTCTGGGCAGTACTTC,CASSESWTVSGQYF
.,14,.,TRBV2,TRBJ1-1,TGTGCCAGCAGTGAAACAGAATCTAACACTGAAGCTTTCTTT,CASSETESNTEAFF
.,14,.,TRBV5-3,TRBJ1-2,TGTGCCAGATTCCCTTCCGCAGGGGAATATGGCTACACCTTC,CARFPSAGEYGYTF
.,15,TRBD2,TRBV28,TRBJ2-5,TGTGCCAGCAGCCTACTGACTAGCAGGTGGGAGACCCAGTACTTC,CASSLLTSRWETQYF
.,13,.,TRBV19,TRBJ2-3,TGTGCCAGTACGAGGGGGGGCACAGATACGCAGTATTTT,CASTRGGTDTQYF
.,12,.,TRBV6-5,TRBJ2-5,TGTGCCAGCAGACAGGGTGGAGAGACCCAGTACTTC,CASRQGGETQYF
.,14,.,TRBV28,TRBJ2-3,TGTGCCAGCAGTTGGAGCGGGTCCACAGATACGCAGTATTTT,CASSWSGSTDTQYF
.,15,.,TRBV6-5,TRBJ1-3,TGTGCCAGCAGTTATTTCCAGGGGCTTGGAAACACCATATATTTT,CASSYFQGLGNTIYF
.,14,TRBD1,TRBV25-1,TRBJ1-2,TGTGCCAGCCGACAGGGAGGGGCAAACTATGGCTACACCTTC,CASRQGGANYGYTF
.,15,.,TRBV7-9,TRBJ2-2,TGTGCCAGCAGCTTAAGGAGGGGAAGAACCGGGGAGCTGTTTTTT,CASSLRRGRTGELFF
.,15,TRBD2,TRBV28,TRBJ2-3,TGTGCCAGCAGCGATCCGGGACTAGCAGAGGATACGCAGTATTTT,CASSDPGLAEDTQYF
once,15,.,TRBV7-6,TRBJ2-7,TGTGCCAGCAGCTTAAGTTCTACAGGGCCCTACGAGCAGTACTTC,CASSLSSTGPYEQYF
.,15,.,TRBV5-1,TRBJ2-5,TGCGCCAGCAGCTTGGTCCGATCTACCCAAGAGACCCAGTACTTC,CASSLVRSTQETQYF
.,14,TRBD2,TRBV7-8,TRBJ2-1,TGTGCCAGCAGCCCAGCGGGGGGCTCCAATGAGCAGTTCTTC,CASSPAGGSNEQFF
.,14,.,TRBV5-1,TRBJ2-1,TGCGCCAGCAGCTGGTCCGGCGACCTCAATGAGCAGTTCTTC,CASSWSGDLNEQFF
.,16,.,TRBV9,TRBJ2-2,TGTGCCAGCAGCGTAGTCGGGGGTTGGGACACCGGGGAGCTGTTTTTT,CASSVVGGWDTGELFF